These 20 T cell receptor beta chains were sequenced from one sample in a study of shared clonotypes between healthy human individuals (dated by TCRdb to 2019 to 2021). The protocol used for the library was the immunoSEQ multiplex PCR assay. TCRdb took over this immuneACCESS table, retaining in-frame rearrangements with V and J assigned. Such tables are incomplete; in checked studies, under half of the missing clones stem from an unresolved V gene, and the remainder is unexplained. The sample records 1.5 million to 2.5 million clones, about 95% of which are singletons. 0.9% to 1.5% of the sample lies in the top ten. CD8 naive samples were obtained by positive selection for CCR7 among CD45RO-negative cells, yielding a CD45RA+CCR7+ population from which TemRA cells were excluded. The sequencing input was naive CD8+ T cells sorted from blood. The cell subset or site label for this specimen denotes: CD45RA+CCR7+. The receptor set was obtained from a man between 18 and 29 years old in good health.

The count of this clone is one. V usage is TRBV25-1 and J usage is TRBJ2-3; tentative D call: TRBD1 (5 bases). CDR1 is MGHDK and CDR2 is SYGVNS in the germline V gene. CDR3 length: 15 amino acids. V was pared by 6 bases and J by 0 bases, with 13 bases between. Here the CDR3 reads CASSHTGSSTDTQYF. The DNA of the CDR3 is TGTGCCAGCAGCCACACAGGTTCTAGCACAGATACGCAGTATTTT. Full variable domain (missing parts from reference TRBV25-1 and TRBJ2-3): EADIYQTPRYLVIGTGKKITLECSQTMGHDKMYWYQQDPGMELHLIHYSYGVNSTEKGDLSSESTVSRIRTEHFPLTLESARPSHTSQYLCASSHTGSSTDTQYFGPGTRLTVL.

CDR3: CATGGKNIQYF. DNA of the CDR3: TGCGCCACCGGGGGGAAAAACATTCAGTACTTC. This chain uses TRBV10-2 with TRBJ2-4, with 7 bases that match TRBD2. Per germline, CDR1 WSHSY and CDR2 SAAADI. The trim removed 10 bases at V and 4 bases at J, leaving 1 base unmatched. The CDR3 is 11 residues long.

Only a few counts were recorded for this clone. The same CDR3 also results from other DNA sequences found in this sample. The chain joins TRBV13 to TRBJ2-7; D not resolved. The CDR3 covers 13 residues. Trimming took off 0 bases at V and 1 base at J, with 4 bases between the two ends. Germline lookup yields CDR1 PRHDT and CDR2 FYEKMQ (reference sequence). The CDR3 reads CASSLGQSYEQYF. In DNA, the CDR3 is TGTGCCAGCAGCTTAGGACAGTCCTACGAGCAGTACTTC.

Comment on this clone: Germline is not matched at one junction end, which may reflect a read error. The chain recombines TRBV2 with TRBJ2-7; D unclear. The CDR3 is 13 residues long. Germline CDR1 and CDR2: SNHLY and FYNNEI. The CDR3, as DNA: TGTGCCAGGAGTGGCGGAAGCTCCTACGAGCAGTACTTC. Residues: CARSGGSSYEQYF.

This chain's CDR3 is CASSWTSGEADTQYF. In DNA form, the CDR3 reads TGTGCCAGCAGCTGGACTAGCGGGGAAGCAGATACGCAGTATTTT. V usage is TRBV2 and J usage is TRBJ2-3; 12 nucleotides line up with TRBD2. V dropped 6 bases and J dropped 4; count of bases not matched to a gene: 5. The CDR3 extends over 15 amino acids. CDR1 SNHLY and CDR2 FYNNEI come from the germline V gene.

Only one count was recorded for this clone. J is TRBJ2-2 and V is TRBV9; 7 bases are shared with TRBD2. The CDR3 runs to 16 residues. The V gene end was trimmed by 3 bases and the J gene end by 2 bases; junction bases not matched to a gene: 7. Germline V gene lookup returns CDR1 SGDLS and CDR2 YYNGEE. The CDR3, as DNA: TGTGCCAGCAGCGGGTGGGAGGGGATCAACACCGGGGAGCTGTTTTTT. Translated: CASSGWEGINTGELFF.

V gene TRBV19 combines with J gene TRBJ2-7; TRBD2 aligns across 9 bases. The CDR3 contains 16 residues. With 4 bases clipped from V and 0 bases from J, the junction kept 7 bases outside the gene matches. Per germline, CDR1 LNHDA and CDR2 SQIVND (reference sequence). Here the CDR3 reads CASSTTTSGSSYEQYF. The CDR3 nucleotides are TGTGCCAGTAGTACGACGACTAGCGGAAGCTCCTACGAGCAGTACTTC.

Here the CDR3 reads CASSYGRDATDQETQYF. Written as DNA, the CDR3 is TGTGCCAGCAGCTATGGAAGGGACGCAACAGACCAAGAGACCCAGTACTTC. V gene TRBV7-6 combines with J gene TRBJ2-5; either TRBD1 or TRBD2 may supply D (5 bases each). The CDR3 covers 17 residues. V lost 4 bases and J lost 0, with 18 bases in between. Germline V gene lookup returns CDR1 SGHVS and CDR2 FNYEAQ.

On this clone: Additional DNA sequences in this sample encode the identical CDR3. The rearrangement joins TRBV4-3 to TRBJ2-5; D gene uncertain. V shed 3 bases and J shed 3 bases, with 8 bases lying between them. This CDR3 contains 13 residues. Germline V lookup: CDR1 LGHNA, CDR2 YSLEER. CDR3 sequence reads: CASSQDLEETQYF. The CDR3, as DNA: TGCGCCAGCAGCCAGGATCTAGAAGAGACCCAGTACTTC.

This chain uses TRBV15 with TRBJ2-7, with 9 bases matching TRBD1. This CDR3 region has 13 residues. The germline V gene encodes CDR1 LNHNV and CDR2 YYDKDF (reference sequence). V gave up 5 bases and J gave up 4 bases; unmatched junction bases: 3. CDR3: CATSWDRVYEQYF. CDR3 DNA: TGTGCCACCAGCTGGGACAGGGTGTACGAGCAGTACTTC. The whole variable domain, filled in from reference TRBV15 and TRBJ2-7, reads DAMVIQNPRYQVTQFGKPVTLSCSQTLNHNVMYWYQQKSSQAPKLLFHYYDKDFNNEADTPDNFQSRRPNTSFCFLDIRSPGLGDTAMYLCATSWDRVYEQYFGPGTRLTVT.

The CDR3 here is CASSVGGGTEAFF. In nucleotides, the CDR3 is TGTGCCTCCTCAGTCGGGGGAGGGACTGAAGCTTTCTTT. The chain couples TRBV30 to TRBJ1-1; a possible D gene is TRBD1 (5 bases). The CDR3 totals 13 residues. Germline-derived CDR1 and CDR2 are GTSNPN and SVGIG (reference sequence). The ends were cut back, 7 bases at V and 5 bases at J, with 17 bases in the middle.

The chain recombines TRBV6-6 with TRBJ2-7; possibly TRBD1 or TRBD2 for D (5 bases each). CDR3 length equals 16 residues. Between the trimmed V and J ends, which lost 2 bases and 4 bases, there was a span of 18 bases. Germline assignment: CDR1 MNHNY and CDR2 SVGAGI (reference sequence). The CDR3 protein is CASSYADVRDPYEQYF. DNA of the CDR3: TGTGCCAGCAGTTACGCCGACGTCAGGGACCCTTACGAGCAGTACTTC.

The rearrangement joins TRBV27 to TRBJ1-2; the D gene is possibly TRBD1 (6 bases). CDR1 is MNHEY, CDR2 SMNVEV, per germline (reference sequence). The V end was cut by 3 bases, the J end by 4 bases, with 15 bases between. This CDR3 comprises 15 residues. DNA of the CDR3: TGTGCCAGCAGTTTCGGGATGACAGGCCCCTATGGCTACACCTTC. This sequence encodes CASSFGMTGPYGYTF.

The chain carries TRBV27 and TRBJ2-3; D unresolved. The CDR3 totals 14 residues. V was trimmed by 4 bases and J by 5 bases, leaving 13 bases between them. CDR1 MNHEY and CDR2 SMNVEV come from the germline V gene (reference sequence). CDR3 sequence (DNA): TGTGCCAGCAGTTCAGGCCTAGAGATAGATACGCAGTATTTT. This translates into CASSSGLEIDTQYF.

The CDR3 DNA sequence: TGTGCCAGCAGTTCAGAACCGGAGACCGGGACTAGCGGTTACAATGAGCAGTTCTTC. Protein product: CASSSEPETGTSGYNEQFF. The V gene is TRBV7-9, the J gene TRBJ2-1; 11 nucleotides align to TRBD2. Germline assignment: CDR1 SEHNR and CDR2 FQNEAQ (reference sequence). The CDR3 spans 19 residues. Trimming at V came to 6 bases and at J to 4 bases, leaving 17 bases not matched to a gene. Filled out from reference TRBV7-9 and TRBJ2-1, the complete variable domain reads DTGVSQNPRHKITKRGQNVTFRCDPISEHNRLYWYRQTLGQGPEFLTYFQNEAQLEKSRLLSDRFSAERPKGSFSTLEIQRTEQGDSAMYLCASSSEPETGTSGYNEQFFGPGTRLTVL.

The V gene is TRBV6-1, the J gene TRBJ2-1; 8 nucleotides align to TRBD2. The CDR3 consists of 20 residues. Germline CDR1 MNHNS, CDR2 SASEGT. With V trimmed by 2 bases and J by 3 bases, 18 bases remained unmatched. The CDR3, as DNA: TGTGCCAGCAGTGAACTCAGTCTGGATTTTGCGCGGGGGGACTACAATGAGCAGTTCTTC. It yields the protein CASSELSLDFARGDYNEQFF.

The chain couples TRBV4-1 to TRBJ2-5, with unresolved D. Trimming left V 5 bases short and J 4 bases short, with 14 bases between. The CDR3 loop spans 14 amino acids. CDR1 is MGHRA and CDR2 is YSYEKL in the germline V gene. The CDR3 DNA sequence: TGCGCCAGCAGCACCCGGAGCTCCGGAGAGACCCAGTACTTC. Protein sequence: CASSTRSSGETQYF.

CDR3 nucleotides: TGTGCCACCAGCGGGGACCCGTTACCATATAATTCACCCCTCCACTTT. The encoded protein is CATSGDPLPYNSPLHF. This chain connects TRBV15 to TRBJ1-6, with D tentatively TRBD1 (5 bases). V dropped 5 bases and J dropped 4 bases, with 15 bases sitting between them. From germline, CDR1 is LNHNV and CDR2 YYDKDF (reference sequence). CDR3 size: 16 residues.

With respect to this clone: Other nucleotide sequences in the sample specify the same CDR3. The CDR3 region is CASSPYRGSNQPQHF. In nucleotides, the CDR3 is TGTGCCAGCAGTCCATACAGGGGTAGCAATCAGCCCCAGCATTTT. The J gene is TRBJ1-5, the V gene TRBV28; the match to TRBD1 covers 7 bases. This CDR3 region has 15 residues. The germline gives CDR1 MDHEN, CDR2 SYDVKM. With 5 bases clipped from V and 0 bases from J, the junction kept 4 bases outside the gene matches.

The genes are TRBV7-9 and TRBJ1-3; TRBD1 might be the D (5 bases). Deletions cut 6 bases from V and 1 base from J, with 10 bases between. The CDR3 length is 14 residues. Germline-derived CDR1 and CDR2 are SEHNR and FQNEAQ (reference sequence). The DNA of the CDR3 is TGTGCCAGCAGGGATCAGGGTTCTGGAAACACCATATATTTT. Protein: CASRDQGSGNTIYF. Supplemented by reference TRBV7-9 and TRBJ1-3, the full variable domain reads DTGVSQNPRHKITKRGQNVTFRCDPISEHNRLYWYRQTLGQGPEFLTYFQNEAQLEKSRLLSDRFSAERPKGSFSTLEIQRTEQGDSAMYLCASRDQGSGNTIYFGEGSWLTVV.